The 8 T cell receptor beta chains listed next were all sequenced from one sample in a study of T cells in Graves' hyperthyroidism and ophthalmopathy. The TCR beta CDR3 regions underwent amplification using RNA transcripts as the source. With the HTBI primer set, the TCR CDR3 went through a first round of RT-PCR. TCRdb re-called the multiplex PCR reads with MiXCR, one entry per CDR3 protein. Of about 530,000 distinct CDR3 sequences in the sample, 17% were seen once. Sequenced input: blood. These receptors were collected from a woman in her late teens or twenties with Graves' ophthalmopathy.

This clonotype was observed a few times. The chain couples TRBV7-9 to TRBJ2-1, with D tentatively TRBD2 (6 bases). Trimming stripped 5 bases from V and 3 bases from J, with 11 bases between. Looked up from germline, CDR1 is SEHNR and CDR2 is FQNEAQ (reference sequence). The CDR3 spans 14 residues. CDR3 nucleotide sequence: TGTGCCAGCAGCCGGGACTTGGACTACAATGAGCAGTTCTTC. Translation gives CASSRDLDYNEQFF.

Details on this clonotype: A much larger clone sits a single nucleotide away, making a read error possible. The rearrangement links TRBV2 to TRBJ2-3, with 10 bases lining up with TRBD2. The J segment lost 0 bases and the V segment lost 6 bases, leaving 3 bases of the junction unmatched. Germline V gives CDR1 SNHLY, CDR2 FYNNEI. This CDR3 region has 15 residues. The CDR3 is CASSGLAASTDTQYF. In nucleotides, the CDR3 is TGTGCCAGCAGCGGACTAGCGGCTAGCACAGATACGCAGTATTTT.

This clonotype showed up just a few times. The chain has TRBV12-3 or TRBV12-4 and TRBJ2-1, with 9 bases that match TRBD2. The CDR3 totals 15 residues. With V trimmed by 6 bases and J by 4 bases, 7 bases remained unmatched. This CDR3 reads CASRTSGIPYNEQFF. CDR3 bases: TGTGCCAGCAGGACTAGCGGTATCCCTTACAATGAGCAGTTCTTC.

The sample holds many counts of this clonotype. This sequence joins TRBV6-1 and TRBJ1-1, with TRBD1 as a possible D gene (6 bases). The CDR3 sequence is 17 residues long. CDR1 is MNHNS and CDR2 is SASEGT in the germline V gene. Trimming took 2 bases from V and 4 from J, leaving 20 bases between them. The CDR3: CASSEIWGPWGGTEAFF. The CDR3 DNA reads TGTGCCAGCAGTGAAATATGGGGGCCGTGGGGTGGCACTGAAGCTTTCTTT.

The sample holds many counts of this clonotype. The genes are TRBV11-2 and TRBJ2-1; D unclear. The CDR3 totals 16 residues. Germline CDR1 and CDR2: SGHAT and FQNNGV. V was cut by 0 bases and J by 3 bases, with 12 bases left in between. The CDR3 reads CASSLDGFHNYNEQFF. CDR3 coding DNA: TGTGCCAGCAGCTTAGATGGTTTCCACAACTACAATGAGCAGTTCTTC.

This clonotype was observed at least ten times. J is TRBJ1-2 and V is TRBV15; D gene ambiguous. This CDR3 contains 12 residues. V shed 0 bases and J shed 6 bases, with 5 bases lying between them. Germline CDR1 LNHNV, CDR2 YYDKDF (reference sequence). The CDR3 is CATSREGHGYTF. The CDR3 DNA reads TGTGCCACCAGCAGAGAGGGCCATGGCTACACCTTC.

This clonotype was counted only a few times. This chain links TRBV12-3 or TRBV12-4 with TRBJ2-7; TRBD2 matches at 10 bases. The CDR3 spans 15 residues. V shed 3 bases, J shed 2 bases, and the junction held 4 bases outside the gene matches. The CDR3 spells CASSFGLAEAYEQYF. CDR3 in DNA: TGTGCCAGCAGTTTCGGACTAGCGGAAGCCTACGAGCAGTACTTC.

This clonotype was recorded at least ten times. The chain carries TRBV28 and TRBJ1-3, with TRBD1 as a possible D gene (6 bases). The CDR3 covers 15 residues. Germline CDR1 is MDHEN and CDR2 is SYDVKM. V was pared by 1 base and J by 4 bases, with 11 bases between. CDR3 nucleotide sequence: TGTGCCAGCAGTTTATCGGGGGCGCGGGGAAACACCATATATTTT. Its protein product is CASSLSGARGNTIYF. The complete variable domain, with remaining parts taken from reference TRBV28 and TRBJ1-3, reads DVKVTQSSRYLVKRTGEKVFLECVQDMDHENMFWYRQDPGLGLRLIYFSYDVKMKEKGDIPEGYSVSREKKERFSLILESASTNQTSMYLCASSLSGARGNTIYFGEGSWLTVV.